What follows are 7 T cell receptor beta chains derived from one specimen sequenced in a study of response to subunit inactivated influenza vaccine. TCRdb called the RT-PCR reads again in MiXCR, with one record for every CDR3 protein. This table has around 480,000 distinct CDR3 sequences, approximately 9.9% appearing once. The material sequenced was PBMCs from blood, taken about 6 weeks after vaccination. These receptors were obtained from a man aged 50 or older who received an inactivated influenza vaccine.

The V gene is TRBV24-1, the J gene TRBJ2-2; D is unresolved. Trimming took off 4 bases at V and 3 bases at J, with 5 bases between the two ends. The V gene's germline CDR1 is KGHDR and CDR2 SFDVKD. This CDR3 comprises 13 residues. The DNA of the CDR3 is TGTGCCACCAGTGACCACCACACCGGGGAGCTGTTTTTT. This encodes CATSDHHTGELFF.

This clonotype was seen ten or more times. The V call is TRBV6-5, the J call TRBJ1-2; TRBD1 is a possible D gene (6 bases). This CDR3 has 13 amino acids. The germline V and J ends were trimmed by 4 bases and 4 bases, with 10 bases remaining between them. Germline V gives CDR1 MNHEY, CDR2 SVGAGI. This chain's CDR3 is CASSLGQLYGYTF. For the CDR3, the DNA is TGTGCCAGCAGTTTAGGACAGCTCTATGGCTACACCTTC.

This chain joins TRBV7-2 and TRBJ2-4; 10 positions agree with TRBD1. With V trimmed by 5 bases and J by 3 bases, 7 bases remained unmatched. CDR1 and CDR2 from the germline V gene are SGHTA and FQGNSA. The CDR3 has 16 residues. CDR3 bases: TGTGCCAGCAGCCCAGGGACAGGGGTTGGCAAAAACATTCAGTACTTC. Encoded protein: CASSPGTGVGKNIQYF.

The gene calls are TRBV14 and TRBJ2-4, with 10 bases identical to TRBD1. V shed 4 bases, J shed 9 bases, and the junction held 3 bases outside the gene matches. CDR3 length: 13 residues. The germline gives CDR1 SGHDN, CDR2 FVKESK. The CDR3 DNA follows: TGTGCCAGCAGCCTTTGGGACAGGGGCATTCAGTACTTC. Its translation: CASSLWDRGIQYF.

This clonotype was seen ten or more times. Here the CDR3 reads CASSKILPLADTQYF. As DNA, the CDR3 is TGTGCCAGCAGCAAAATCCTACCTCTGGCAGATACGCAGTATTTT. This chain uses TRBV5-5 with TRBJ2-3; D ambiguous. Germline CDR1 reads SGHKS; CDR2 reads YYEKEE (reference sequence). With 4 bases removed from V and 4 bases from J, the gap between germline ends came to 16 bases. The CDR3 length is 15 residues.

The rearrangement joins TRBV14 to TRBJ2-2; D is uncertain. CDR1 is SGHDN and CDR2 is FVKESK in the germline V gene. CDR3 size: 16 residues. The V end was cut by 2 bases, the J end by 4 bases, with 14 bases between. The CDR3 nucleotides read TGTGCCAGCAGCCAATGGACGGGTGCGAGCACCGGGGAGCTGTTTTTT. As protein: CASSQWTGASTGELFF.

This clonotype was detected a few times. The chain joins TRBV12-3 or TRBV12-4 to TRBJ1-4; D call uncertain. The CDR3 consists of 14 residues. With 7 bases removed from V and 4 bases from J, the gap between germline ends came to 13 bases. In DNA, the CDR3 is TGTGCCAGCACCGAGGACCGAGATAATGAAAAACTGTTTTTT. This gives the protein CASTEDRDNEKLFF.